Listed here is a single T cell receptor (beta chain). Its antigen is still unknown. Here immunoSEQ multiplex PCR was the method, and the copy in TCRdb shows in-frame clones only, minus some. This sample has about 140,000 clones, with 80% found just once. This sample is part of a study of cytotoxic CD8 clonotypes in ibrutinib-treated CLL. Study-wide context: Responses: 24 partial, 2 complete; after median around 70 months, roughly 14 stayed remitted, approximately twelve progressed. Study-wide points: Baseline clonality, higher than in age-matched healthy donors, tracked circulating CD8+ T-cell counts.

This CDR3 is 17 amino acids long. The V gene's germline CDR1 is MGHDK and CDR2 SYGVNS. Trimming shortened V by 4 bases and J by 0 bases, and 19 bases separated the two germline ends. The chain employs TRBV25-1 and TRBJ2-7; D might be TRBD1 (6 bases). This clonotype was sampled from a human donor with chronic lymphocytic leukemia. The specimen was PBMCs, collected after 36 months of ibrutinib treatment. For the CDR3, the DNA is TGTGCCAGCAGTGGGTCGAAACAGGGCCCGACCTCCTACGAGCAGTACTTC. It codes for CASSGSKQGPTSYEQYF.